This T cell receptor (beta chain) was found in a study of Graves' ophthalmopathy and Graves' hyperthyroidism. A volume of approximately 10 ml of fresh peripheral blood supplied the PBMCs. The study, taken as a whole, reports: Appearing in blood as well were most expanded thyroid clonotypes above 0.001 frequency.

The germline gives CDR1 LNHDA, CDR2 SQIVND (reference sequence). The CDR3 contains 14 residues. Trimming shortened V by 1 base and J by 1 base, and 7 bases separated the two germline ends. Amplification from RNA transcripts yielded the TCR beta CDR3 regions. HTBI primers primed a first-round RT-PCR, and a second-round multiplex PCR followed. TCRdb re-analysed the multiplex PCR reads in MiXCR, keeping a single row per CDR3 protein. The repertoire consists of about 740,000 distinct CDR3 sequences, with roughly 41% occurring once and the leading ten covering around 40%. This clonotype was picked up a small number of times. Its antigen is not known.

The chain has TRBV19 and TRBJ1-1; unclear D gene. This TCR derives from an adult man with Graves' ophthalmopathy. The source material was peripheral blood. CDR3: CASSIGPANTEAFF. The CDR3 nucleotides read TGTGCCAGTAGTATAGGACCTGCGAACACTGAAGCTTTCTTT. The full variable domain, in which reference TRBV19 and TRBJ1-1 provide the parts outside the CDR3, is DGGITQSPKYLFRKEGQNVTLSCEQNLNHDAMYWYRQDPGQGLRLIYYSQIVNDFQKGDIAEGYSVSREKKESFPLTVTSAQKNPTAFYLCASSIGPANTEAFFGQGTRLTVV.